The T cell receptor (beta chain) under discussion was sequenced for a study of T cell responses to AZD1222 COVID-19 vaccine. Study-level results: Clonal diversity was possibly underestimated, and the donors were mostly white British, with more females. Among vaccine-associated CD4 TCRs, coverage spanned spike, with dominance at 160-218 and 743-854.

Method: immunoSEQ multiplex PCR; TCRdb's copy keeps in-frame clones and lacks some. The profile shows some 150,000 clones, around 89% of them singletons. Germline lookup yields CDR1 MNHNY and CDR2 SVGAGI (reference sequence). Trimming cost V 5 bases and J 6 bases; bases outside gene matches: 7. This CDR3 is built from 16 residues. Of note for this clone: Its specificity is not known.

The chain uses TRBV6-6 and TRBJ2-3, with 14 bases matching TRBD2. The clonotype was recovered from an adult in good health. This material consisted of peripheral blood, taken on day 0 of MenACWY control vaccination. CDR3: CASSLRLAGGLDTQYF. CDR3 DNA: TGTGCCAGCAGTCTCCGACTAGCGGGGGGGTTGGATACGCAGTATTTT.